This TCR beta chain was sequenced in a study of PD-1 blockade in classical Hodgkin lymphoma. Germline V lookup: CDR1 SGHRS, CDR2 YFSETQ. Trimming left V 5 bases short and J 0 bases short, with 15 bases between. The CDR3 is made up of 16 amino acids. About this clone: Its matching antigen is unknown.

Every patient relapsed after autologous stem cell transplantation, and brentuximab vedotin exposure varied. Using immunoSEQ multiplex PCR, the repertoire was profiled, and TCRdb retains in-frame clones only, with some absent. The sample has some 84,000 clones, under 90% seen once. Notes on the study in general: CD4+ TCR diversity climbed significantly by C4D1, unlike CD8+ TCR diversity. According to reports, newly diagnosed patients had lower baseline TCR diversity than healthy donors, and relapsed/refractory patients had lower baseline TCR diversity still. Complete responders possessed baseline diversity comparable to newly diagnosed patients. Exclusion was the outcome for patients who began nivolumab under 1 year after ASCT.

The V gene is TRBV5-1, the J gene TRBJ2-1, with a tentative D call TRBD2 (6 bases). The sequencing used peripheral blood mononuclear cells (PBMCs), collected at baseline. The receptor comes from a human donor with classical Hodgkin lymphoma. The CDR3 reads CASSFLGLPSYNEQFF. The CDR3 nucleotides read TGCGCCAGCAGTTTTCTGGGACTTCCCTCCTACAATGAGCAGTTCTTC.